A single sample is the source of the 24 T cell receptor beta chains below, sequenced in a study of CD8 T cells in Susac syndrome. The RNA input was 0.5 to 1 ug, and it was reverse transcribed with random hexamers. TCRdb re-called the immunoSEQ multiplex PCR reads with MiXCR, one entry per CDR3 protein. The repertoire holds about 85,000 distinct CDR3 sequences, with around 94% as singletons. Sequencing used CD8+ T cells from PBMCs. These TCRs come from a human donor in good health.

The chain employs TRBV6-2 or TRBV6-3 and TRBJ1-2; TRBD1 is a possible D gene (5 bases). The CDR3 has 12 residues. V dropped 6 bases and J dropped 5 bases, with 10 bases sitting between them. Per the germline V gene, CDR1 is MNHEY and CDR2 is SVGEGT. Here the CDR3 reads CASSETAYGYTF. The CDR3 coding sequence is TGTGCCAGCAGCGAGACAGCTTATGGCTACACCTTC.

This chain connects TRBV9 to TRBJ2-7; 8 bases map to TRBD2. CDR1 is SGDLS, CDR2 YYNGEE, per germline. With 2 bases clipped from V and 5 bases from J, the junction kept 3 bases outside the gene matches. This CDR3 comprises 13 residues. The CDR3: CASSVTSGHEQYF. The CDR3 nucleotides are TGTGCCAGCAGCGTTACTAGCGGCCACGAGCAGTACTTC.

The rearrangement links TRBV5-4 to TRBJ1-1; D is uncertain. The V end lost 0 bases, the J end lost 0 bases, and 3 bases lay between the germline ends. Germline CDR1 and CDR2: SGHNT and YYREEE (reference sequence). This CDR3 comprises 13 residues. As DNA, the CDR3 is TGTGCCAGCAGCTTGGATGTGAACACTGAAGCTTTCTTT. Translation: CASSLDVNTEAFF.

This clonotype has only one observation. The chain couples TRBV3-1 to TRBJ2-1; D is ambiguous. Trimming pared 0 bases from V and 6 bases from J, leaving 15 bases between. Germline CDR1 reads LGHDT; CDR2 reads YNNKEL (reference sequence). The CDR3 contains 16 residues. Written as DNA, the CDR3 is TGTGCCAGCAGCCAAGATTGGCTAGAAAGGAGCAATGAGCAGTTCTTC. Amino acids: CASSQDWLERSNEQFF.

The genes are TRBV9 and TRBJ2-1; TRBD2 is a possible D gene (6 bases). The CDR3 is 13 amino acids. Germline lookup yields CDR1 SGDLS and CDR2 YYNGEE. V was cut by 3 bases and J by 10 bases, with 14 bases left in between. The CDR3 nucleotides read TGTGCCAGCAGCGATGGCGGGGCCAAGGAGCAGTTCTTC. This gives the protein CASSDGGAKEQFF.

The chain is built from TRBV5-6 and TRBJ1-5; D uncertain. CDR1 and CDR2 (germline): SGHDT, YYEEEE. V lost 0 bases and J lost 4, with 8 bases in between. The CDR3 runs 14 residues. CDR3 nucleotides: TGTGCCAGCAGCTTGGCGGCAGGAAATCAGCCCCAGCATTTT. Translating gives CASSLAAGNQPQHF.

The DNA for the CDR3 is TGCAGTGGGACCGGGACTAGCGGGACCTCGTCCTACAATGAGCAGTTCTTC. It codes for CSGTGTSGTSSYNEQFF. The rearrangement links TRBV20-1 to TRBJ2-1; 13 bases fit TRBD2. The CDR3 loop spans 17 amino acids. V lost 7 bases, J lost 1 base, and 10 bases stayed unmatched. Germline CDR1 DFQATT, CDR2 SNEGSKA (reference sequence).

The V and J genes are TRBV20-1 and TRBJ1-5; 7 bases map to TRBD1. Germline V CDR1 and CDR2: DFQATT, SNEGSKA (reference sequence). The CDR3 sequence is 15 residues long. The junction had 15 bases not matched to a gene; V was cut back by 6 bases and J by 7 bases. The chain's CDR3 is CSALDRTGDRQPQHF. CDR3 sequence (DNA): TGCAGTGCCCTGGACCGTACAGGGGACAGACAGCCCCAGCATTTT.

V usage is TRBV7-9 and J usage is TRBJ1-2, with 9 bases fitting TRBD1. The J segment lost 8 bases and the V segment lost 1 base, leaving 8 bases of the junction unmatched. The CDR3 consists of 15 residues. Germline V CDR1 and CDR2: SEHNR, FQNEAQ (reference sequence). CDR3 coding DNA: TGTGCCAGCAGCTTAGGACAGGGGGAGCCCCCCGGCTACACCTTC. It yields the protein CASSLGQGEPPGYTF.

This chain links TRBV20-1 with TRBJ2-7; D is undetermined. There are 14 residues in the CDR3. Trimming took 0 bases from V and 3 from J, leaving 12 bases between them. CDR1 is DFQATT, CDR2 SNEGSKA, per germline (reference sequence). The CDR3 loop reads CSARDMEKSYEQYV. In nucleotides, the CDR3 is TGCAGTGCTAGAGATATGGAAAAGAGCTACGAGCAGTACGTC.

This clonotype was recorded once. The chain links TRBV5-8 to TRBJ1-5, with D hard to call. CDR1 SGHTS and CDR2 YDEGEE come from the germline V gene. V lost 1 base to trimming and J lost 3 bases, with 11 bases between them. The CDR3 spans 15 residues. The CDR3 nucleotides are TGTGCCAGCAGCTTGAGTGTGGGGAACAATCAGCCCCAGCATTTT. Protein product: CASSLSVGNNQPQHF.

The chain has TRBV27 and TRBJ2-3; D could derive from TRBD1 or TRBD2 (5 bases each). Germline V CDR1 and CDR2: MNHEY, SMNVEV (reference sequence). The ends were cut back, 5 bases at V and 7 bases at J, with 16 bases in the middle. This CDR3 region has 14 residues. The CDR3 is CASSPGTVPHTQYF. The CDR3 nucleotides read TGTGCCAGCAGTCCCGGGACCGTCCCCCATACGCAGTATTTT.

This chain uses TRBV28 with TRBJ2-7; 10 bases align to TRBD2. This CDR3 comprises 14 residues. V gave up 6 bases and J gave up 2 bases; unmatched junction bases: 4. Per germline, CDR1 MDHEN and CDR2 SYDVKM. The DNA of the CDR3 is TGTGCCAGCAGGCCAGCGGGAGGGCCCTACGAGCAGTACGTC. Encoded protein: CASRPAGGPYEQYV.

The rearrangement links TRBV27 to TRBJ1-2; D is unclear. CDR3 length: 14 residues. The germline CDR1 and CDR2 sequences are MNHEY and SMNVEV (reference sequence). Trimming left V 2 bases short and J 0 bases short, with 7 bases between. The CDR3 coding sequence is TGTGCCAGCAGTTTAACCAGCGCTAACTATGGCTACACCTTC. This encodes CASSLTSANYGYTF.

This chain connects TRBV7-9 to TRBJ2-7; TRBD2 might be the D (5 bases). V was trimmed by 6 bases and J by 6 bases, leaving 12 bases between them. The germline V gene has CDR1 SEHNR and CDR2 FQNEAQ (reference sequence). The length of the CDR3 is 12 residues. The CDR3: CASSPGSTEQYV. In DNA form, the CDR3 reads TGTGCCAGCAGTCCTGGGAGTACCGAGCAGTACGTC.

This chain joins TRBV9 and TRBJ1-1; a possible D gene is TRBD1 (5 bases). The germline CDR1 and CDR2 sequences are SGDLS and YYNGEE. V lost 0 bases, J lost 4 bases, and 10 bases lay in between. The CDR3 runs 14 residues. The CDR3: CASSVEGPLTEAFF. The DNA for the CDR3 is TGTGCCAGCAGCGTAGAGGGGCCCCTCACTGAAGCTTTCTTT. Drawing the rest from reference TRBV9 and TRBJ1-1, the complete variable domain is DSGVTQTPKHLITATGQRVTLRCSPRSGDLSVYWYQQSLDQGLQFLIQYYNGEERAKGNILERFSAQQFPDLHSELNLSSLELGDSALYFCASSVEGPLTEAFFGQGTRLTVV.

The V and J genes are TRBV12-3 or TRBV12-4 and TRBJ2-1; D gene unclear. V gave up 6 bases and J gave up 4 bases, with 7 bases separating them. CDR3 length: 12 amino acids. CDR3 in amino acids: CASSILYNEQFF. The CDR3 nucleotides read TGTGCCAGCAGCATCCTATACAATGAGCAGTTCTTC.

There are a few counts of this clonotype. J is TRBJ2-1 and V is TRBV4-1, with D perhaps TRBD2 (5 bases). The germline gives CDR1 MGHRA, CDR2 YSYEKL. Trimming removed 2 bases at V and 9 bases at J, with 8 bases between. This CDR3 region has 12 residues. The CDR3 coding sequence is TGCGCCAGCAGCCAAATAGCGAGTGAGCAGTTCTTC. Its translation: CASSQIASEQFF.

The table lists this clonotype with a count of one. The CDR3 reads CAINGGSQESNYGYTF. DNA for the CDR3: TGTGCCATCAACGGCGGTTCGCAGGAATCTAACTATGGCTACACCTTC. V usage is TRBV10-3 and J usage is TRBJ1-2; D is unclear. The ends were cut back, 7 bases at V and 0 bases at J, with 18 bases in the middle. This CDR3 has 16 amino acids. From germline, CDR1 is ENHRY and CDR2 SYGVKD.

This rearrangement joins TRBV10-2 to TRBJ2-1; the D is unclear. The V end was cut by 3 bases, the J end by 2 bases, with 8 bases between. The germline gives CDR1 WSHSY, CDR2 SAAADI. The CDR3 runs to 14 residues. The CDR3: CASSDYSPYNEQFF. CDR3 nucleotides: TGCGCCAGCAGTGACTACAGTCCCTACAATGAGCAGTTCTTC.

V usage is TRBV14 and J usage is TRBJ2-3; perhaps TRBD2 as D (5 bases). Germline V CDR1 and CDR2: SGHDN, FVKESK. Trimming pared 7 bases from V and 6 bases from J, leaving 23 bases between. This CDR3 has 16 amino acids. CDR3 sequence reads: CASTASELDLLDTQYF. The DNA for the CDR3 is TGTGCCAGCACCGCTAGTGAACTAGATCTACTGGATACGCAGTATTTT.

CDR3 sequence (DNA): TGTGCCAGCAGTGTAGGGAGCGGGGGCTACGAGCAGTACTTC. It translates to CASSVGSGGYEQYF. The V gene is TRBV25-1, the J gene TRBJ2-7; 8 bases fit TRBD2. V trimming: 4 bases; J trimming: 3 bases; junction bases outside the gene matches: 5. Germline V CDR1 and CDR2: MGHDK, SYGVNS. This CDR3 is built from 14 residues.

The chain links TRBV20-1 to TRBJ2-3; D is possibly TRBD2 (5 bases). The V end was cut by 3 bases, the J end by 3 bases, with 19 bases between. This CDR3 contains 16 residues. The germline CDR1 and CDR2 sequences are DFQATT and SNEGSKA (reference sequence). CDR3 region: CSARGPETTTTDTQYF. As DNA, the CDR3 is TGCAGTGCTAGGGGCCCGGAGACTACTACTACAGATACGCAGTATTTT.

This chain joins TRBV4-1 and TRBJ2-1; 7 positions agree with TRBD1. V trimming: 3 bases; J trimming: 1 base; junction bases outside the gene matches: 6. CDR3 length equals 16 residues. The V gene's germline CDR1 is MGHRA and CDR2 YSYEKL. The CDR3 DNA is TGCGCCAGCAGCCAGCGGACAGGAGGTTCCTACAATGAGCAGTTCTTC. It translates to CASSQRTGGSYNEQFF.